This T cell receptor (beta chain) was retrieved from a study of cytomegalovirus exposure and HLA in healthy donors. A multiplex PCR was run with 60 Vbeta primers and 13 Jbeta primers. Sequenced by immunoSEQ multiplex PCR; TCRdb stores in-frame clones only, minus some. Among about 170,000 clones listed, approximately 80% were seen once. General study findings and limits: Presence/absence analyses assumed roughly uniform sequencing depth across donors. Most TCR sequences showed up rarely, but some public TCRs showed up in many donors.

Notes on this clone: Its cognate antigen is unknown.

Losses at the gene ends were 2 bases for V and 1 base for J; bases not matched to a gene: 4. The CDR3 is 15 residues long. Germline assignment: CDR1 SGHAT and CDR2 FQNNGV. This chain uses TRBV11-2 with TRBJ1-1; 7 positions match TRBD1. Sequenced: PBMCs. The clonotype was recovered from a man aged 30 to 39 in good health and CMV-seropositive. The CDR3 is CASSLTGQQNTEAFF. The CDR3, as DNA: TGTGCCAGCAGCTTAACGGGACAGCAGAACACTGAAGCTTTCTTT.